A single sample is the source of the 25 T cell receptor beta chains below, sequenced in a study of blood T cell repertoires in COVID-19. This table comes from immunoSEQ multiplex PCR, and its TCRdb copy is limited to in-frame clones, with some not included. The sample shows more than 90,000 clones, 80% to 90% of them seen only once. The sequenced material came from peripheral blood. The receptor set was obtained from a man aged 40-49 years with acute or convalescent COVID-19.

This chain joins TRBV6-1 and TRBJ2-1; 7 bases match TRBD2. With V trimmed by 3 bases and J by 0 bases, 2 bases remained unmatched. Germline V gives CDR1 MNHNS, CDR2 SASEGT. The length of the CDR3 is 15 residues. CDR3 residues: CASSDRGVSYNEQFF. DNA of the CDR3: TGTGCCAGCAGTGATCGGGGGGTCTCCTACAATGAGCAGTTCTTC.

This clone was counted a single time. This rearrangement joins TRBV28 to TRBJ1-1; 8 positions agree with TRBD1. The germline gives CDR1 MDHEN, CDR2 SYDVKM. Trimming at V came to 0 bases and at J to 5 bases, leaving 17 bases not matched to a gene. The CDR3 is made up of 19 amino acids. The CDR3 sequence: CASSLWGNIRGQGETEAFF. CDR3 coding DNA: TGTGCCAGCAGTTTATGGGGCAATATCAGGGGGCAAGGTGAAACTGAAGCTTTCTTT.

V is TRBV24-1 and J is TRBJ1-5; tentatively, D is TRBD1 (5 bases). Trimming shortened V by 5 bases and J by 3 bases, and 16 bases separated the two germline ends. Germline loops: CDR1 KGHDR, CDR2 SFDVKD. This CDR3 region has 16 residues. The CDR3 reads CATSGPRGDPNQPQHF. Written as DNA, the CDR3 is TGTGCCACCAGTGGCCCACGGGGGGATCCCAATCAGCCCCAGCATTTT.

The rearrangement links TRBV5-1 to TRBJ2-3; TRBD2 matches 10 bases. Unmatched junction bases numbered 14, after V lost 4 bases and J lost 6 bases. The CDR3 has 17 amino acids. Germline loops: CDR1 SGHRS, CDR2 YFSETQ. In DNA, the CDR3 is TGCGCCAGCAGCCCGTGGGGGAGCGGGGGGGCCGAGGATACGCAGTATTTT. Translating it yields CASSPWGSGGAEDTQYF.

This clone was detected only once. The chain's CDR3 is CASSLGLGVAGASYEQYF. Written as DNA, the CDR3 is TGTGCCAGCAGCTTAGGTCTTGGCGTAGCGGGGGCCTCCTACGAGCAGTACTTC. The genes are TRBV7-6 and TRBJ2-7, with TRBD2 matching 9 bases. V gave up 1 base and J gave up 0 bases; unmatched junction bases: 10. The CDR3 runs 18 residues. Germline loops: CDR1 SGHVS, CDR2 FNYEAQ.

CDR3 DNA: TGTGCCACCAGCGAAGCCAGGGGTGGCTACGAGCAGTACTTC. This translates into CATSEARGGYEQYF. This chain uses TRBV15 with TRBJ2-7; D might be TRBD1 (6 bases). The CDR3 extends over 14 amino acids. V lost 5 bases, J lost 3 bases, and 14 bases lay in between. CDR1 is LNHNV, CDR2 YYDKDF, per germline (reference sequence).

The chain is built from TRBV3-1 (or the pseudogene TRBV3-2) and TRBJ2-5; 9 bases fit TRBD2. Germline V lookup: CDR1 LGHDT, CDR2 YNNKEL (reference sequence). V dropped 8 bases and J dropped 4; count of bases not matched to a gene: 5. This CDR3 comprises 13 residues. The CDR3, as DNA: TGTGCCAGCTTGCGCGGGGGGGTAGAGACCCAGTACTTC. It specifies CASLRGGVETQYF.

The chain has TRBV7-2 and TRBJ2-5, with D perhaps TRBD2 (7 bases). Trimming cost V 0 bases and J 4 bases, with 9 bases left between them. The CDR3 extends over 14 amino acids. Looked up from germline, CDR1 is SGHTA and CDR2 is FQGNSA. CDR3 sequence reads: CASSLAGGRETQYF. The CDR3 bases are TGTGCCAGCAGCTTAGCGGGGGGGCGAGAGACCCAGTACTTC.

CDR3: CASSPGTRLGVEQFF. The CDR3, as DNA: TGTGCCAGCAGCCCAGGGACTAGATTGGGTGTTGAGCAGTTCTTC. V and J are TRBV9 and TRBJ2-1; 8 bases line up with TRBD2. V shed 4 bases and J 9 bases; nucleotides not matched to a gene: 12. Looked up from germline, CDR1 is SGDLS and CDR2 is YYNGEE. The CDR3 totals 15 residues.

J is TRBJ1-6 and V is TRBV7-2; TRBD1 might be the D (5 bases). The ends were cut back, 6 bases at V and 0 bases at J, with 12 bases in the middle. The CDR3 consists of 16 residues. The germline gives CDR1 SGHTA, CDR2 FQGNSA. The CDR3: CASSLTGGSYNSPLHF. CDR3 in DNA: TGTGCCAGCAGTCTAACCGGGGGCTCCTATAATTCACCCCTCCACTTT.

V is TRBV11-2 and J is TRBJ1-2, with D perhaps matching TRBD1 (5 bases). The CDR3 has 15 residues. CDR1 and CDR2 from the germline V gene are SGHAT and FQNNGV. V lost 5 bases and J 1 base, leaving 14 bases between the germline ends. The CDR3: CASSPQTVLNYGYTF. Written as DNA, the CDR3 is TGTGCCAGCAGCCCGCAGACAGTCCTTAACTATGGCTACACCTTC. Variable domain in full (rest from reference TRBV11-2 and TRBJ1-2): EAGVAQSPRYKIIEKRQSVAFWCNPISGHATLYWYQQILGQGPKLLIQFQNNGVVDDSQLPKDRFSAERLKGVDSTLKIQPAKLEDSAVYLCASSPQTVLNYGYTFGSGTRLTVV.

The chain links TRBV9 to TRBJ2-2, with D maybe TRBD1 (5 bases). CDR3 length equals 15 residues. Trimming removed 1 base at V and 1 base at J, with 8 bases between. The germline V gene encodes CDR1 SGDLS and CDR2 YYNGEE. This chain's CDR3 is CASSVRGQNTGELFF. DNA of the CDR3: TGTGCCAGCAGCGTACGAGGACAGAACACCGGGGAGCTGTTTTTT.

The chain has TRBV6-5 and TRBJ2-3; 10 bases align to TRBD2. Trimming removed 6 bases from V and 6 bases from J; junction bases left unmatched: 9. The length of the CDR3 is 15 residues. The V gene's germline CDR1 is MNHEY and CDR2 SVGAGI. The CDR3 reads CASRSPSGGKDTQYF. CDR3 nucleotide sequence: TGTGCCAGCAGGTCGCCTAGCGGGGGTAAGGATACGCAGTATTTT.

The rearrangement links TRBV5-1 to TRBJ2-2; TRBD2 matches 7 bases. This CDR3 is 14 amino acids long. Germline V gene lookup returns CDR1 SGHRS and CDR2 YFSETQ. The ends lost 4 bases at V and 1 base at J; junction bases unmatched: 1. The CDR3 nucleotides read TGCGCCAGCAGCCAGCGGGGGAACACCGGGGAGCTGTTTTTT. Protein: CASSQRGNTGELFF.

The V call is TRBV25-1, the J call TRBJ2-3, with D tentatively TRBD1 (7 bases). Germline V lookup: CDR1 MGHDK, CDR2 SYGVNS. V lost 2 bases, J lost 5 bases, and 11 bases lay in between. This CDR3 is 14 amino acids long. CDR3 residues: CASSEDREEDTQYF. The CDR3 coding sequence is TGTGCCAGCAGTGAAGACAGGGAGGAAGATACGCAGTATTTT.

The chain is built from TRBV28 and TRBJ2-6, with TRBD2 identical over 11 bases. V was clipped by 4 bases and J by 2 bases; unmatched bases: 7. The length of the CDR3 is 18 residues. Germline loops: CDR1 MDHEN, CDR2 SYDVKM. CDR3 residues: CASSSPTSGRTGANVLTF. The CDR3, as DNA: TGTGCCAGCAGTTCCCCAACTAGCGGGAGAACTGGGGCCAACGTCCTGACTTTC. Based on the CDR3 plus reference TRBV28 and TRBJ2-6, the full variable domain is DVKVTQSSRYLVKRTGEKVFLECVQDMDHENMFWYRQDPGLGLRLIYFSYDVKMKEKGDIPEGYSVSREKKERFSLILESASTNQTSMYLCASSSPTSGRTGANVLTFGAGSRLTVL.

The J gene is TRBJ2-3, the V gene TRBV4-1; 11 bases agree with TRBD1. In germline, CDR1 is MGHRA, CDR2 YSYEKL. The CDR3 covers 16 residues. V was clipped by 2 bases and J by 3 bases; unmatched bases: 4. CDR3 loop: CASSQWGTGGTDTQYF. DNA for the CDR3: TGCGCCAGCAGCCAATGGGGGACAGGGGGAACAGATACGCAGTATTTT.

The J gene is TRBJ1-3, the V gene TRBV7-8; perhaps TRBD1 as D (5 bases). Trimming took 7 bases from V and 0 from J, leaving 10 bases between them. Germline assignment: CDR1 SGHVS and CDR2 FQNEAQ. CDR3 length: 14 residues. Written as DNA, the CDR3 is TGTGCCAGCAAGGGGCAGCACTCTGGAAACACCATATATTTT. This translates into CASKGQHSGNTIYF.

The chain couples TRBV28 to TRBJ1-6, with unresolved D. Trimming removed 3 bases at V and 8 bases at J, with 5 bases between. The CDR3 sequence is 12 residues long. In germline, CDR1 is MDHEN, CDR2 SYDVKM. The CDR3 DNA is TGTGCCAGCAGTTTTCTCTATTCACCCCTCCACTTT. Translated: CASSFLYSPLHF.

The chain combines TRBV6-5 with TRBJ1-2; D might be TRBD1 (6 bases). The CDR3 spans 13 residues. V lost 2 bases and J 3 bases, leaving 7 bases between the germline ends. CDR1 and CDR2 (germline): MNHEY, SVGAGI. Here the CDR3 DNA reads TGTGCCAGCAGTTACGAGGGGGACTATGGCTACACCTTC. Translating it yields CASSYEGDYGYTF.

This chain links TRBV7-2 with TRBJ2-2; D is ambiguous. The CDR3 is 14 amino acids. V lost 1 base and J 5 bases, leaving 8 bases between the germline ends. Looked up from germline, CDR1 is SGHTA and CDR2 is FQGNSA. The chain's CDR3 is CASSLDSTTGELFF. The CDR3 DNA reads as TGTGCCAGCAGCTTAGACAGTACGACCGGGGAGCTGTTTTTT.

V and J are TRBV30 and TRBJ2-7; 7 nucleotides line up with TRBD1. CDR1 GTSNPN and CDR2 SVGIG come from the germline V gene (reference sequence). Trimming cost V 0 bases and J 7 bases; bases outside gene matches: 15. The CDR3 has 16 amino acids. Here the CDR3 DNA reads TGTGCCTGGAGTGTACCCCCGCAGGGGGTATCGGGGGAGCAGTACTTC. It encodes CAWSVPPQGVSGEQYF.

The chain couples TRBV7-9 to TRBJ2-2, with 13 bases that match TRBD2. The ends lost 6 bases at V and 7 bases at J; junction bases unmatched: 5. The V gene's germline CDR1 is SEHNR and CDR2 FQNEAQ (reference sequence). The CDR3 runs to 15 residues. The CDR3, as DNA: TGTGCCAGCAGGTGGACTAGCGGGAGATACGGGGAGCTGTTTTTT. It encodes CASRWTSGRYGELFF.

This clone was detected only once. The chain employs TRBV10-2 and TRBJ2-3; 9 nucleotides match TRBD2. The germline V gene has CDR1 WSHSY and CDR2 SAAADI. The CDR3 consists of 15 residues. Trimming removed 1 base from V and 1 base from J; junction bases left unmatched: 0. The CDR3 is CASSEWTSGTDTQYF. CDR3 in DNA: TGCGCCAGCAGTGAGTGGACTAGCGGCACAGATACGCAGTATTTT.

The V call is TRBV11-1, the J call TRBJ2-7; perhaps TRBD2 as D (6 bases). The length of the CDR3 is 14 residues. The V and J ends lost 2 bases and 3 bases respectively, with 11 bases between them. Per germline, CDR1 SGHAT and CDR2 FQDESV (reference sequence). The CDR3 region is CASSLNGGDYEQYF. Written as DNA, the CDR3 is TGTGCCAGCAGCTTAAACGGGGGTGACTACGAGCAGTACTTC.